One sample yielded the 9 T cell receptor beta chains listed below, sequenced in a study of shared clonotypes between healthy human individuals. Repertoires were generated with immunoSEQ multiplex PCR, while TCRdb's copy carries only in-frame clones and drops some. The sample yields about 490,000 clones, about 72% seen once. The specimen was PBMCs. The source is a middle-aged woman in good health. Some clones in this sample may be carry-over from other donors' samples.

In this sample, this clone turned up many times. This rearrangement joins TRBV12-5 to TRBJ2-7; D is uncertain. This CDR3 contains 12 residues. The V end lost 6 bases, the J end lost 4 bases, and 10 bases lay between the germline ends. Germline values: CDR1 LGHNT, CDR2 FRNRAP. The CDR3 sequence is CASGKSPYEQYF. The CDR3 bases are TGTGCTAGTGGCAAATCCCCGTACGAGCAGTACTTC.

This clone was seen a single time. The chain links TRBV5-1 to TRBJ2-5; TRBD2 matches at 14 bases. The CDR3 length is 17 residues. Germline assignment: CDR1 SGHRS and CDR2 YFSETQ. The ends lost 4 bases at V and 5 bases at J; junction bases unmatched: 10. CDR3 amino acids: CASSPGLAGEGNETQYF. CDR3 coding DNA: TGCGCCAGCAGCCCGGGACTAGCGGGAGAGGGGAACGAGACCCAGTACTTC. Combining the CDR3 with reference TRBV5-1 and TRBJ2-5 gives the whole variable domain KAGVTQTPRYLIKTRGQQVTLSCSPISGHRSVSWYQQTPGQGLQFLFEYFSETQRNKGNFPGRFSGRQFSNSRSEMNVSTLELGDSALYLCASSPGLAGEGNETQYFGPGTRLLVL.

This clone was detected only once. The CDR3 coding sequence is TGTGCCAGCAGCCCGCCGGCGGGGTATGAGACCCAGTACTTC. Translation gives CASSPPAGYETQYF. This rearrangement joins TRBV2 to TRBJ2-5; perhaps TRBD2 as D (6 bases). CDR1 and CDR2 from the germline V gene are SNHLY and FYNNEI. Trimming took off 6 bases at V and 5 bases at J, with 16 bases between the two ends. The CDR3 length is 14 residues.

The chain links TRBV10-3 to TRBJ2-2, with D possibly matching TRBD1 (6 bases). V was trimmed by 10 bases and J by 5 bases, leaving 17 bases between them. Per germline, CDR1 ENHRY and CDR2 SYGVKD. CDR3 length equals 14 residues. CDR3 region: CATTGVRGTGELFF. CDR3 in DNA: TGTGCCACGACAGGAGTGAGAGGAACCGGGGAGCTGTTTTTT.

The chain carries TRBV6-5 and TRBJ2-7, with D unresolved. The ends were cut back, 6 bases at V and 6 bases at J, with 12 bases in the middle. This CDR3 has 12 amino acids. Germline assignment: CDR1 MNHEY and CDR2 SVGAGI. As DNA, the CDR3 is TGTGCCAGCAGCTACGGCCCAGTCGAGCAGTACTTC. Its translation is CASSYGPVEQYF.

The CDR3 is CASSFLARGPGNTIYF. In nucleotides, the CDR3 is TGTGCCAGCAGTTTTTTAGCCAGGGGGCCTGGAAACACCATATATTTT. The chain employs TRBV28 and TRBJ1-3; 8 bases fit TRBD1. The CDR3 loop spans 16 amino acids. With 3 bases clipped from V and 2 bases from J, the junction kept 6 bases outside the gene matches. Germline loops: CDR1 MDHEN, CDR2 SYDVKM.

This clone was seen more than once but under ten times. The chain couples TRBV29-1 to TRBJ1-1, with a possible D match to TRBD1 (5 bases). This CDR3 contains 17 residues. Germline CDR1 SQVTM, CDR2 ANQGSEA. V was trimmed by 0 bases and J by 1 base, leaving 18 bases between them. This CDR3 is CSVEDPGATQGNTEAFF. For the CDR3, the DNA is TGCAGCGTTGAAGATCCCGGGGCCACCCAAGGGAACACTGAAGCTTTCTTT.

CDR3 nucleotides: TGTGCCAGCAGCTTAACGTCGGCAGGGTGGACTGAAGCTTTCTTT. It yields the protein CASSLTSAGWTEAFF. The rearrangement uses TRBV7-3 and TRBJ1-1; possibly TRBD1 for D (5 bases). Germline CDR1 is SGHTA and CDR2 is FQGTGA. The CDR3 contains 15 residues. V shed 0 bases and J shed 5 bases, with 13 bases lying between them.

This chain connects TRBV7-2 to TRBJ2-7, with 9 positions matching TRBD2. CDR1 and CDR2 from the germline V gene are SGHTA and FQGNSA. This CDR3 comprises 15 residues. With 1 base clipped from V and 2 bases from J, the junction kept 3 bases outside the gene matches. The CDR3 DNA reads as TGTGCCAGCAGCTTAGTCCTAGCGGGGACCTACGAGCAGTACTTC. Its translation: CASSLVLAGTYEQYF.